This record concerns one TCR beta chain sequence. V was clipped by 0 bases and J by 5 bases, with 19 bases between them. The CDR3 is 16 amino acids. The germline gives CDR1 DFQATT, CDR2 SNEGSKA (reference sequence). The source of the sample is a study of blood T cells in healthy people across ages. A second PCR of 7 to 11 cycles used a sample-barcoded 5' primer and a J-beta primer mix. Each CDR3 protein is one row after TCRdb ran MiXCR on the 5' RACE reads. The profile shows 1.5 million to 2 million distinct CDR3 sequences, about two fifths of them singletons. The sequenced material came from blood. The V and J genes are TRBV20-1 and TRBJ2-5, with D maybe TRBD2 (5 bases). This receptor was obtained from a human donor in good health. The chain's CDR3 is CSARDLQPSTVETQYF. CDR3 nucleotides: TGCAGTGCTAGAGATCTCCAGCCTAGCACCGTGGAGACCCAGTACTTC.